These 6 T cell receptor beta chains were all obtained from the same sample, sequenced in a study of primary melanoma T cells and metastatic recurrence. Measured with immunoSEQ multiplex PCR; TCRdb has only the in-frame clones, and not every one. The repertoire holds 1,300 or so clones, with 75% to 90% as singletons. Sequenced input: melanoma tumor tissue. The receptors originated from a human donor with melanoma.

The chain has TRBV5-1 and TRBJ2-2; D may be TRBD1 or TRBD2 (5 bases each). Germline CDR1 SGHRS, CDR2 YFSETQ. V was pared by 0 bases and J by 4 bases, with 10 bases between. The length of the CDR3 is 15 residues. The CDR3 DNA reads as TGCGCCAGCAGCTTGGACGGGGCGGGCACCGGGGAGCTGTTTTTT. Protein: CASSLDGAGTGELFF.

This clone appeared once. The V gene is TRBV6-8, the J gene TRBJ1-3; weak D call: TRBD1 (6 bases). Germline V CDR1 and CDR2: MNHGY, SAAAGT. Trimming removed 3 bases at V and 0 bases at J, with 15 bases between. This CDR3 has 17 amino acids. CDR3 sequence reads: CASSYNGDTHSGNTIYF. The CDR3 bases are TGTGCCAGCAGTTATAACGGGGACACCCACTCTGGAAACACCATATATTTT.

V usage is TRBV18 and J usage is TRBJ2-7, with TRBD1 identical over 9 bases. The ends lost 4 bases at V and 2 bases at J; junction bases unmatched: 9. CDR1 is KGHSH and CDR2 is LQKENI in the germline V gene. The length of the CDR3 is 16 residues. CDR3 amino acids: CASSQTGTGRAYEQYV. DNA for the CDR3: TGTGCCAGCTCACAAACCGGGACAGGGCGAGCCTACGAGCAGTACGTC.

The DNA of the CDR3 is TGCGCCAGCAGCTTGGCCGGCACCCCAGGGAAGACCCAGTACTTC. It encodes CASSLAGTPGKTQYF. The chain combines TRBV5-1 with TRBJ2-5, with TRBD1 as a possible D gene (5 bases). This CDR3 is built from 15 residues. Germline loops: CDR1 SGHRS, CDR2 YFSETQ. V lost 0 bases and J lost 6, with 15 bases in between.

The rearrangement uses TRBV18 and TRBJ1-1; no reliable D call. The CDR3 spans 13 residues. Germline V CDR1 and CDR2: KGHSH, LQKENI. V gave up 2 bases and J gave up 4 bases, with 8 bases separating them. CDR3: CASSPGVGTEAFF. The CDR3 nucleotides are TGTGCCAGCTCACCAGGGGTTGGCACTGAAGCTTTCTTT.

The chain has TRBV19 and TRBJ1-1, with D perhaps TRBD1 (5 bases). The V gene's germline CDR1 is LNHDA and CDR2 SQIVND (reference sequence). This CDR3 has 11 residues. Trimming removed 2 bases at V and 7 bases at J, with 5 bases between. This chain's CDR3 is CASSIQGEAFF. DNA of the CDR3: TGTGCCAGTAGTATACAGGGTGAAGCTTTCTTT.